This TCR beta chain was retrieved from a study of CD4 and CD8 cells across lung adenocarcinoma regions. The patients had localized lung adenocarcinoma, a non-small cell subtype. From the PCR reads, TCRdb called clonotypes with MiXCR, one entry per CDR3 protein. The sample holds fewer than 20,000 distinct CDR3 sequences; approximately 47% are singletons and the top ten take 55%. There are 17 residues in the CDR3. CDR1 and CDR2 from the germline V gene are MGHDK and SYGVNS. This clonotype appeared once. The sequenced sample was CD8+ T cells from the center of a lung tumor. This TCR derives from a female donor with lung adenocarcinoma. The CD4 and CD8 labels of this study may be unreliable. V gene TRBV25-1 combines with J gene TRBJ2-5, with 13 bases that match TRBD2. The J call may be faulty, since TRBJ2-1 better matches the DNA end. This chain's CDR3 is CASRGGTSGMVYNEQFF. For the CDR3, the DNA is TGTGCCAGCAGGGGCGGGACTAGCGGGATGGTCTACAATGAGCAGTTCTTC.